This entry features one TCR beta chain sequence. Its antigen remains unidentified. Nothing much larger sits one base from this clone, and base qualities are not available. The data derive from a study of blood T cell repertoires in COVID-19 (dated by TCRdb to 2018 to 2020). For context, the study as a whole: The collaborator samples originated in the United States, Italy and Spain and spanned the acute and convalescent phases of COVID-19. The samples were drawn from the first 160 participants of the ongoing ImmuneRACE study and from over a thousand subjects provided by 6 global collaborators. The dataset comprised deeply sampled blood TCRbeta repertoires from subjects exposed to, actively infected with, or recovered from COVID-19. Sample metadata almost always included a de-identified subject ID, COVID-19 status, age in years and sex. The prospective study material was composed of cDNA or gDNA derived from T cells, B-cell-depleted T cells, or PBMCs. Where available, HLA class I and class II types were taken from metadata supplied by the sample provider and were not determined by assay-based typing. The repertoires were released in a freely available public database meant as a resource for research on the immune response to SARS-CoV-2.

Participants in the prospective study were enrolled through a virtual design, were aged about 18 to 90 years, and lived in roughly 24 United States geographic areas. Cohort assignment in the prospective study relied on participant-reported clinical history from a screening survey and a study questionnaire. Exposed participants had been in contact with someone with a PCR-confirmed or clinician-diagnosed COVID-19 case within 2 weeks of study entry. Mobile phlebotomists in the prospective study collected whole blood, serum and a nasopharyngeal or oropharyngeal swab from every participant. Prospective study participants could optionally give additional blood draws and questionnaires over an approximately 2-month period. Prospective study blood samples were shipped either frozen or at room temperature before DNA extraction. TCRbeta CDR3 regions were amplified from genomic DNA using the immunoSEQ Assay, a bias-controlled multiplex PCR. The authors processed their data as follows. The number of nucleated cells in each sample was estimated from the amplification of reference gene primers within the assay. To quantify the absolute abundance of each unique TCRbeta CDR3 rearrangement, sequence reads were collapsed and filtered. For each sample, productive Simpson clonality was calculated by taking the square root of Simpson's diversity index across productive rearrangements. TCRdb took over this immuneACCESS table, retaining in-frame rearrangements with V and J assigned. Such tables are incomplete; in checked studies, under half of the missing clones stem from an unresolved V gene, and the remainder is unexplained. From that table come the V and J calls and clone size; the DNA was used to work out D and trimming. Within this sample are around 400,000 clones, with roughly 90% of them counted one time only. Together, the top ten hold approximately 1.5% of the sample.

On the study overall, not on this receptor specifically: The quantity of clinical and demographic metadata differed by source and by participant and was supplied without curation.

Material for sequencing was PBMCs or T cells enriched from blood (not recorded which). The origin of this receptor is a woman between 18 and 30 years old who had been exposed to COVID-19.

The DNA reads as follows: TGTGCCAGCAGTGCTAGCGGGGGACACGCAGATACGCAGTATTTT. The encoded protein is CASSASGGHADTQYF. The sequence is built from TRBV6-4 and TRBJ2-3, with 10 bases in between that match TRBD2. The germline V gene provides CDR1 MRHNA and CDR2 SNTAGT. Trimming removed 4 bases from V and 4 bases from J; the gene matches leave 5 bases unexplained. The CDR3 runs 15 amino acids, cysteine and phenylalanine included. Only the CDR3 DNA is retained, 45 bases long and in frame from the first base.